Sequencing of this T cell receptor beta chain was carried out in a study of blood T cells in healthy people across ages. V was clipped by 6 bases and J by 6 bases, with 14 bases between them. This CDR3 is 13 amino acids long. CDR1 is ENHRY and CDR2 is SYGVKD in the germline V gene. A J-beta primer mix and a sample-barcoded 5' primer were used in a second PCR of roughly 7 to 12 cycles. Carrying 12 random nucleotides, a template-switch adaptor labeled each individual cDNA molecule. TCRdb reprocessed the 5' RACE reads via MiXCR and lists one record per CDR3 protein. The table has some 1.4 million distinct CDR3 sequences, 42% seen once; the top ten hold roughly 7.7%.

The origin of this receptor is a woman between 18 and 30 years old in good health. The rearrangement joins TRBV10-3 to TRBJ1-2; D might be TRBD1 (6 bases). The material sequenced was blood. For the CDR3, the DNA is TGTGCCATCAGCAGGGGAGATACACATGGCTACACCTTC. This codes for CAISRGDTHGYTF.